These 18 T cell receptor beta chains came from one sample sequenced in a study of T-cell reconstitution after alpha-beta-depleted transplantation in children listed by TCRdb under 2016. Library preparation employed PCR. The sequencer was an Illumina HiSeq 2500. TCR library preparation used molecular barcoding, with unique molecular identifiers applied to normalize quantification of the TCRbeta repertoire. In TCRdb, the public reads were trimmed at Q25 with fastp and aligned with MiXCR, with productive beta chains retained. Each entry merges the rows of one CDR3 protein and shows their most common DNA and genes. This sample lists hundreds of thousands of distinct CDR3 sequences; 10% to 15% were detected once. Jointly, the top ten make up approximately 4.2% of the sample. Sample: PBMCs, taken from the stem cell graft. These receptors came from a human donor who donated a stem cell graft to a child with Fanconi anemia.

This clonotype was observed a handful of times. The chain links TRBV27 to TRBJ1-2; unclear D gene. The CDR3 runs to 12 residues. The V and J ends lost 5 bases and 5 bases respectively, with 9 bases between them. CDR1 is MNHEY, CDR2 SMNVEV, per germline (reference sequence). The CDR3 sequence: CASSRRGYGYTF. CDR3 in DNA: TGTGCCAGCAGTCGGCGGGGATATGGCTACACCTTC.

Worth noting for this clonotype: Without the conserved terminal phenylalanine or tryptophan, this CDR3 likely stems from a read error. The chain employs TRBV7-9 and TRBJ1-1; D gene uncertain. V dropped 1 base and J dropped 7 bases, with 7 bases sitting between them. The CDR3 covers 12 residues. Germline V CDR1 and CDR2: SEHNR, FQNEAQ (reference sequence). The CDR3 nucleotides are TGTGCCAGCAGCTTAGGGAGCATTGAAGCTTTCCTT. This gives the protein CASSLGSIEAFL.

This clonotype appeared a few times. The chain couples TRBV12-3 or TRBV12-4 to TRBJ1-1; tentative D call: TRBD1 (6 bases). The CDR3 covers 13 residues. V dropped 6 bases and J dropped 7 bases, with 15 bases sitting between them. This CDR3 reads CASSLGQLIEAFF. CDR3 in DNA: TGTGCCAGCAGCCTCGGACAGCTAATTGAAGCTTTCTTT.

This clonotype was seen at least ten times. The chain is built from TRBV12-3 or TRBV12-4 and TRBJ1-2, with D perhaps TRBD1 (5 bases). CDR3 size: 14 residues. Trimming left V 6 bases short and J 4 bases short, with 15 bases between. The CDR3 DNA follows: TGTGCCAGCAGCCAAGGGGAGTCGATCTATGGCTACACCTTC. Residues: CASSQGESIYGYTF.

Only a few counts were recorded for this clonotype. The chain combines TRBV2 with TRBJ2-1; no definite D call. Germline V lookup: CDR1 SNHLY, CDR2 FYNNEI. The CDR3 spans 15 residues. V lost 2 bases and J 0 bases, leaving 8 bases between the germline ends. The CDR3 is CASSEFRSSYNEQFF. The CDR3 region has the DNA TGTGCCAGCAGTGAATTCAGGAGCTCCTACAATGAGCAGTTCTTC.

This clonotype was recorded at least ten times. DNA of the CDR3: TGCAGTGCTGGGACTAGCGGGGGGGATCTCTGGGAGCAGTACTTC. Translation: CSAGTSGGDLWEQYF. V gene TRBV20-1 combines with J gene TRBJ2-7, with 16 nucleotides matching TRBD2. The CDR3 totals 15 residues. V gave up 5 bases and J gave up 7 bases; unmatched junction bases: 8. Germline CDR1 is DFQATT and CDR2 is SNEGSKA (reference sequence).

The gene calls are TRBV12-3 or TRBV12-4 and TRBJ2-3, with TRBD2 matching over 11 bases. The CDR3 consists of 16 residues. V lost 5 bases, J lost 4 bases, and 8 bases stayed unmatched. The CDR3 nucleotides read TGTGCCAGCAGTCGAGGACTAGCGGGTCGGGCAGATACGCAGTATTTT. It encodes CASSRGLAGRADTQYF.

This chain connects TRBV11-2 to TRBJ1-2, with 9 bases matching TRBD1. Losses at the gene ends were 2 bases for V and 2 bases for J; bases not matched to a gene: 3. CDR3 size: 15 residues. Germline V lookup: CDR1 SGHAT, CDR2 FQNNGV. The CDR3 sequence is CASSLLGTGNYGYTF. DNA for the CDR3: TGTGCCAGCAGCTTACTTGGGACAGGGAACTATGGCTACACCTTC.

The CDR3 region has the DNA TGCGCCAGCAGCCTAATCCCCCCCAGGCTCTCCACCGGGGAGCTGTTTTTT. It is translated as CASSLIPPRLSTGELFF. J is TRBJ2-2 and V is TRBV5-1; D gene ambiguous. CDR1 SGHRS and CDR2 YFSETQ come from the germline V gene. V lost 4 bases, J lost 4 bases, and 20 bases lay in between. The CDR3 is 17 residues long.

This clonotype was picked up many times. The chain recombines TRBV24-1 with TRBJ2-5, with a possible D match to TRBD1 (6 bases). The CDR3 totals 16 residues. V lost 3 bases and J lost 5, with 18 bases in between. Germline loops: CDR1 KGHDR, CDR2 SFDVKD. The CDR3 protein is CATSDTQTGTGETQYF. The CDR3 DNA follows: TGTGCCACCAGTGATACCCAGACAGGCACCGGGGAGACCCAGTACTTC.

This clonotype was detected ten times or more. The V gene is TRBV25-1, the J gene TRBJ2-1, with no clear D. This CDR3 has 13 residues. Trimming shortened V by 2 bases and J by 3 bases, and 5 bases separated the two germline ends. Germline V CDR1 and CDR2: MGHDK, SYGVNS. The CDR3 sequence: CASSEQDYNEQFF. As DNA, the CDR3 is TGTGCCAGCAGTGAACAAGACTACAATGAGCAGTTCTTC.

This clonotype was recorded at least ten times. This sequence joins TRBV29-1 and TRBJ2-1; no clear D gene. This CDR3 is 10 amino acids long. In germline, CDR1 is SQVTM, CDR2 ANQGSEA. V was pared by 4 bases and J by 6 bases, with 4 bases between. CDR3 protein: CSVGSNEQFF. In DNA form, the CDR3 reads TGCAGCGTTGGCTCCAATGAGCAGTTCTTC.

V usage is TRBV7-2 and J usage is TRBJ2-3, with D unclear. V was cut by 5 bases and J by 5 bases, with 11 bases left in between. Germline-derived CDR1 and CDR2 are SGHTA and FQGNSA. The CDR3 has 13 residues. CDR3 nucleotide sequence: TGTGCCAGCAGCCCTGTAGTAGGAGATACGCAGTATTTT. This translates into CASSPVVGDTQYF. The full variable domain, its missing parts supplied by reference TRBV7-2 and TRBJ2-3, is GAGVSQSPSNKVTEKGKDVELRCDPISGHTALYWYRQSLGQGLEFLIYFQGNSAPDKSGLPSDRFSAERTGGSVSTLTIQRTQQEDSAVYLCASSPVVGDTQYFGPGTRLTVL.

The chain joins TRBV7-8 to TRBJ2-1, with 13 bases matching TRBD2. Germline loops: CDR1 SGHVS, CDR2 FQNEAQ. This CDR3 comprises 16 residues. Trimming at V came to 2 bases and at J to 4 bases, leaving 2 bases not matched to a gene. The CDR3 reads CASSLTGLAGYNEQFF. Written as DNA, the CDR3 is TGTGCCAGCAGCTTAACGGGACTAGCGGGGTACAATGAGCAGTTCTTC.

The chain is built from TRBV12-3 or TRBV12-4 and TRBJ2-5; no clear D. V lost 2 bases and J 2 bases, leaving 6 bases between the germline ends. There are 13 residues in the CDR3. CDR3 sequence: CASSLRSQETQYF. The CDR3 region has the DNA TGTGCCAGCAGTTTACGTTCTCAAGAGACCCAGTACTTC.

This clonotype appeared many times. The chain couples TRBV20-1 to TRBJ2-3, with TRBD2 as a possible D gene (6 bases). V lost 0 bases and J 2 bases, leaving 9 bases between the germline ends. The CDR3 loop spans 14 amino acids. CDR1 is DFQATT and CDR2 is SNEGSKA in the germline V gene (reference sequence). CDR3 region: CSAREEGLTDTQYF. CDR3 in DNA: TGCAGTGCTAGAGAGGAGGGGCTCACAGATACGCAGTATTTT.

This clonotype was seen a handful of times. The chain has TRBV9 and TRBJ2-2; D perhaps matches TRBD1 (8 bases). Trimming took 0 bases from V and 4 from J, leaving 16 bases between them. The CDR3 length is 17 residues. Germline V gives CDR1 SGDLS, CDR2 YYNGEE. The CDR3 sequence is CASSVDRTGRGTGELFF. The CDR3 DNA sequence: TGTGCCAGCAGCGTAGATAGGACAGGGAGGGGCACCGGGGAGCTGTTTTTT.

The V gene is TRBV18, the J gene TRBJ2-5; D gene uncertain. CDR1 KGHSH and CDR2 LQKENI come from the germline V gene. V was clipped by 2 bases and J by 5 bases, with 15 bases between them. CDR3 length equals 15 residues. The CDR3 is CASSPNKAARETQYF. CDR3 nucleotides: TGTGCCAGCTCACCAAATAAGGCAGCTCGGGAGACCCAGTACTTC.